The T cell receptor beta chain under discussion was sequenced for a study of blood T cell repertoires in COVID-19. CDR3 length equals 16 residues. Germline CDR1 is MGHRA and CDR2 is YSYEKL. The trim removed 1 base at V and 2 bases at J, leaving 5 bases unmatched. The table came from immunoSEQ multiplex PCR; TCRdb's copy has only in-frame clones and leaves some out. The repertoire holds roughly 99,000 clones, with 89% as singletons. This receptor was taken from a man between 35 and 55 years old with active or convalescent COVID-19. The genes are TRBV4-1 and TRBJ1-5; 7 bases fit TRBD1. Material: peripheral blood. This chain's CDR3 is CASSQGAGGGNQPQHF. The CDR3 nucleotides read TGCGCCAGCAGCCAAGGGGCAGGGGGTGGCAATCAGCCCCAGCATTTT.